A selection of T cell receptor beta chains follows, all from one sample in a study of blood T cell repertoires in COVID-19. Profiling relied on immunoSEQ multiplex PCR, and the TCRdb table lists in-frame clones only, not all of them. The sample includes approximately 97,000 clones, approximately 85% seen only once; the top ten take roughly an eighth. The sequenced sample consisted of peripheral blood. These receptors came from a human donor in a cohort sampled during active COVID-19. Each CDR3 is given with its conserved first and last residue. The D gene is left open where the match is weak. Clone sizes are given selectively: once, few, many, or a class where the clone is expanded.

CASSESRGANVLTF	TGTGCCAGCAGTGAATCCAGGGGGGCCAACGTCCTGACTTTC	TRBV6-1	TRBJ2-6	.	.
CASSLGIGTGKYGYTF	TGTGCCAGCAGTTTAGGAATTGGGACAGGGAAATATGGCTACACCTTC	TRBV28	TRBJ1-2	.	TRBD1
CASSIVAGGPSDTQYF	TGCGCCAGCAGCATCGTAGCGGGAGGGCCATCAGATACGCAGTATTTT	TRBV5-1	TRBJ2-3	.	TRBD2
CASSPRQGGEQYF	TGTGCCAGCAGTCCACGACAGGGTGGCGAGCAGTACTTC	TRBV28	TRBJ2-7	.	TRBD1
CASSAFRGMNTGELFF	TGTGCCAGTAGTGCATTCCGGGGAATGAACACCGGGGAGCTGTTTTTT	TRBV19	TRBJ2-2	.	.
CASSPWTGGGNTEAFF	TGTGCTAGCAGCCCCTGGACAGGGGGGGGGAACACTGAAGCTTTCTTT	TRBV7-7	TRBJ1-1	.	TRBD1
CASSTDSSGNTIYF	TGTGCCAGTAGTACGGACAGCTCTGGAAACACCATATATTTT	TRBV19	TRBJ1-3	few	.
CASSWGQGAKGYTF	TGTGCCAGCAGTTGGGGACAGGGGGCAAAAGGCTACACCTTC	TRBV6-2/TRBV6-3	TRBJ1-2	once	TRBD1
CASPDMNTEAFF	TGTGCCAGCCCCGACATGAACACTGAAGCTTTCTTT	TRBV5-8	TRBJ1-1	few	.
CASSLEATVTYEQYF	TGCGCCAGCAGCTTGGAGGCGACAGTGACCTACGAGCAGTACTTC	TRBV5-1	TRBJ2-7	.	.
CASSLDPGKETQYF	TGTGCCAGCAGCTTGGATCCGGGAAAAGAGACCCAGTACTTC	TRBV5-5	TRBJ2-5	.	.
CASSLVPGLAGEDTQYF	TGCGCCAGCAGCTTGGTCCCGGGACTAGCGGGGGAAGATACGCAGTATTTT	TRBV5-1	TRBJ2-3	.	TRBD2
CAIRTGPRYNEQFF	TGTGCCATACGTACAGGTCCGCGCTACAATGAGCAGTTCTTC	TRBV2	TRBJ2-1	.	.
CASSFIAVGDYGYTF	TGTGCCAGCAGCTTTATCGCCGTCGGGGACTATGGCTACACCTTC	TRBV11-2	TRBJ1-2	.	.
CASSPRPRRPRAPLHF	TGTGCCAGCAGCCCCCGGCCACGGAGGCCTCGGGCACCCCTCCACTTT	TRBV7-2	TRBJ1-6	.	.
CASSPRGRNTEAFF	TGTGCCAGTAGTCCCAGGGGGCGGAACACTGAAGCTTTCTTT	TRBV19	TRBJ1-1	once	TRBD1
CASSLDSYNEQFF	TGTGCCAGCAGCCTGGACAGTTACAATGAGCAGTTCTTC	TRBV7-3	TRBJ2-1	.	.
CASSETRQGYNSPLHF	TGTGCCAGCAGTGAAACCCGGCAGGGCTATAATTCACCCCTCCACTTT	TRBV6-1	TRBJ1-6	few	.
CASSESQGAGSPLHF	TGTGCCAGCAGTGAATCCCAGGGGGCAGGTTCACCCCTCCACTTT	TRBV6-1	TRBJ1-6	.	TRBD1
CASSRGLVSTDTQYF	TGTGCCAGCAGTCGGGGACTAGTTAGCACAGATACGCAGTATTTT	TRBV6-5	TRBJ2-3	.	TRBD2
CASSVGTGVGYTF	TGTGCCAGCAGCGTAGGGACAGGGGTCGGCTACACCTTC	TRBV9	TRBJ1-2	.	TRBD1
CASSLRTGYDVPTDTQYF	TGTGCCAGCAGTTTACGGACAGGATACGATGTTCCCACAGATACGCAGTATTTT	TRBV27	TRBJ2-3	once	TRBD1
CASSPGTGFRSGANVLTF	TGTGCCAGCAGTCCCGGGACAGGATTCCGCTCTGGGGCCAACGTCCTGACTTTC	TRBV4-2	TRBJ2-6	.	TRBD1
CASSQEGFGTGVTYEQYF	TGTGCCAGCAGCCAAGAAGGGTTCGGGACAGGGGTCACCTACGAGCAGTACTTC	TRBV4-2	TRBJ2-7	.	TRBD1
CASSKEGDRNTEAFF	TGTGCCAGCAGCAAAGAAGGGGACAGGAACACTGAAGCTTTCTTT	TRBV21-1	TRBJ1-1	.	.
CASSYSRLAGVVDEQFF	TGTGCCAGCAGTTACTCCCGACTAGCGGGAGTCGTCGATGAGCAGTTCTTC	TRBV6-2/TRBV6-3	TRBJ2-1	once	TRBD2
CASSLGVTRATDTQYF	TGTGCCAGCAGCTTAGGGGTGACCAGGGCCACAGATACGCAGTATTTT	TRBV7-8	TRBJ2-3	few	.
CASSPGPFYGYTF	TGTGCCAGCAGCCCCGGTCCCTTCTATGGCTACACCTTC	TRBV7-3	TRBJ1-2	.	.
CASSPGGYSYNEQFF	TGTGCTAGCAGCCCCGGGGGGTACTCCTACAATGAGCAGTTCTTC	TRBV7-7	TRBJ2-1	.	TRBD2
CASSPSGGSYEQYF	TGCGCCAGCAGCCCTAGCGGGGGCTCCTACGAGCAGTACTTC	TRBV5-1	TRBJ2-7	few	TRBD2
CASSPPTGEGRTEAFF	TGTGCCAGCTCACCACCGACAGGAGAGGGTCGCACTGAAGCTTTCTTT	TRBV18	TRBJ1-1	once	.
CASSGEKREVYSYEQYF	TGTGCCAGCAGTGGAGAAAAGCGGGAGGTTTACTCCTACGAGCAGTACTTC	TRBV2	TRBJ2-7	.	TRBD2
CASSRTGPRNEQFF	TGTGCCAGCAGCCGGACAGGCCCTCGGAATGAGCAGTTCTTC	TRBV7-3	TRBJ2-1	.	TRBD1
CASSLVQGLRNTIYF	TGTGCCAGCAGCTTGGTACAGGGCCTGAGAAACACCATATATTTT	TRBV5-6	TRBJ1-3	.	.
CASTQLAGYEQYF	TGCGCCAGCACCCAACTAGCGGGATACGAGCAGTACTTC	TRBV5-1	TRBJ2-7	.	TRBD2
CASSDTGTGNSGNTIYF	TGTGCCAGTAGTGATACCGGGACAGGGAACTCTGGAAACACCATATATTTT	TRBV19	TRBJ1-3	.	TRBD1
CASSYSGTGSYEQYF	TGTGCCAGCAGTTACTCTGGGACAGGCTCCTACGAGCAGTACTTC	TRBV6-5	TRBJ2-7	.	TRBD1
CASSDQGGFYEQYF	TGTGCCAGCAGCGACCAAGGGGGATTCTACGAGCAGTACTTC	TRBV27	TRBJ2-7	.	.
CASSPGQGYEKLFF	TGTGCCAGCAGCCCCGGACAGGGGTATGAAAAACTGTTTTTT	TRBV7-8	TRBJ1-4	.	TRBD1
CASRFAWREGQSDTQYF	TGCGCCAGCAGGTTTGCGTGGCGGGAGGGCCAGTCAGATACGCAGTATTTT	TRBV5-1	TRBJ2-3	once	TRBD2
CASSLGGRTNTEAFF	TGTGCCAGCAGCTTGGGGGGCAGGACGAACACTGAAGCTTTCTTT	TRBV5-5	TRBJ1-1	once	.
CASSQVGPPRLAGAKNIQYF	TGTGCCAGCAGCCAAGTAGGCCCTCCGAGACTAGCGGGAGCCAAAAACATTCAGTACTTC	TRBV14	TRBJ2-4	.	TRBD2
CASSPGLSYEQYF	TGTGCCAGCAGTCCAGGGCTATCCTACGAGCAGTACTTC	TRBV5-6	TRBJ2-7	.	.
CASSWDKSGSPYNEQFF	TGTGCCAGCAGCTGGGATAAGAGCGGGAGCCCCTACAATGAGCAGTTCTTC	TRBV5-6	TRBJ2-1	.	TRBD2
CATSDPGQGNYGYTF	TGTGCCACCAGTGATCCTGGACAGGGCAACTATGGCTACACCTTC	TRBV24-1	TRBJ1-2	.	TRBD1
CASSVSSGRGEQFF	TGTGCCAGCAGCGTTTCTAGCGGGAGGGGCGAGCAGTTCTTC	TRBV9	TRBJ2-1	.	TRBD2
CASSQGAWSPTSGRTDTQYF	TGCGCCAGCAGCCAAGGGGCATGGTCCCCTACTAGCGGGAGAACAGATACGCAGTATTTT	TRBV4-3	TRBJ2-3	.	TRBD2
CASSQHSTGGAVGANVLTF	TGTGCCAGCAGCCAGCATTCGACAGGGGGCGCGGTTGGGGCCAACGTCCTGACTTTC	TRBV21-1	TRBJ2-6	.	.
CASSLEDSPQHF	TGTGCCAGCAGCTTAGAGGACAGTCCCCAGCATTTT	TRBV7-9	TRBJ1-5	few	.
CASSLASGLRRYEQFF	TGTGCCAGCAGTTTAGCTAGCGGGCTTAGGAGATATGAGCAGTTCTTC	TRBV28	TRBJ2-1	.	TRBD2
CASSQEGQANTEAFF	TGTGCCAGCAGTCAAGAGGGACAGGCGAACACTGAAGCTTTCTTT	TRBV6-2/TRBV6-3	TRBJ1-1	.	TRBD1
CASSLTGGSYNEQFF	TGTGCCAGCAGTTTGACAGGGGGCTCCTACAATGAGCAGTTCTTC	TRBV6-5	TRBJ2-1	.	TRBD1
CASSPGLLGVEQFF	TGTGCCAGCTCGCCCGGGTTACTCGGTGTTGAGCAGTTCTTC	TRBV18	TRBJ2-1	.	.
CASNYETRRGGVRGYTF	TGTGCCAGCAACTATGAAACACGGAGAGGGGGCGTGAGGGGCTACACCTTC	TRBV7-8	TRBJ1-2	.	TRBD1
CASSVLRANTEAFF	TGTGCCAGTAGCGTCCTCAGGGCCAACACTGAAGCTTTCTTT	TRBV19	TRBJ1-1	.	.
CASSQGVARINNEQFF	TGTGCCAGCAGCCAAGGGGTAGCGAGAATAAACAATGAGCAGTTCTTC	TRBV3-1/TRBV3-2	TRBJ2-1	.	.
CAWTSGGAQETQYF	TGTGCCTGGACTAGCGGGGGGGCCCAAGAGACCCAGTACTTC	TRBV30	TRBJ2-5	few	TRBD2
CASSLDVSGGARSSDTQYF	TGTGCCAGCAGCTTAGACGTTAGCGGGGGGGCGCGGTCTTCAGATACGCAGTATTTT	TRBV7-2	TRBJ2-3	.	TRBD2
CASSLQANYGYTF	TGTGCCAGCAGCCTACAGGCAAACTATGGCTACACCTTC	TRBV3-1/TRBV3-2	TRBJ1-2	.	.
CASSLGRQGYEAFF	TGTGCCAGCAGCTTAGGAAGGCAGGGGTATGAAGCTTTCTTT	TRBV7-2	TRBJ1-1	.	.